Shown below are 25 T cell receptor beta chains from a single sample sequenced in a study of OX40 agonist ivuxolimab in advanced cancers. The table came from immunoSEQ multiplex PCR; TCRdb's copy has only in-frame clones and leaves some out. This sample has around 61,000 clones, with more than 75% found just once. Specimen: CD4+ or CD8+ T cells sorted from blood, collected in a trial of the OX40 agonist ivuxolimab. The receptors derive from an adult with an advanced solid tumor such as melanoma, head and neck, liver or kidney cancer.

This chain links TRBV5-1 with TRBJ1-1; no clear D. V shed 5 bases and J shed 0 bases, with 8 bases lying between them. This CDR3 contains 13 residues. The germline CDR1 and CDR2 sequences are SGHRS and YFSETQ. The CDR3 DNA reads TGCGCCAGCAGGCGAGGGATGAACACTGAAGCTTTCTTT. As protein: CASRRGMNTEAFF.

This chain joins TRBV11-3 and TRBJ1-4; D is ambiguous. Germline values: CDR1 SGHNT, CDR2 YENEEA. The length of the CDR3 is 15 residues. Trimming took 4 bases from V and 8 from J, leaving 17 bases between them. The CDR3 here is CASSSRSKEREKLFF. CDR3 nucleotides: TGTGCCAGCAGCTCGAGATCGAAGGAGCGAGAAAAACTGTTTTTT. Using reference TRBV11-3 and TRBJ1-4 for the parts outside the CDR3, the full variable domain is EAGVVQSPRYKIIEKKQPVAFWCNPISGHNTLYWYLQNLGQGPELLIRYENEEAVDDSQLPKDRFSAERLKGVDSTLKIQPAELGDSAVYLCASSSRSKEREKLFFGSGTQLSVL.

The chain has TRBV6-5 and TRBJ2-1, with D perhaps matching TRBD2 (6 bases). This CDR3 is built from 14 residues. V gave up 4 bases and J gave up 8 bases, with 15 bases separating them. Germline CDR1 reads MNHEY; CDR2 reads SVGAGI. This CDR3 is CASSSVGRLDEQFF. The CDR3, as DNA: TGTGCCAGCAGTTCCGTGGGGAGGCTCGATGAGCAGTTCTTC.

V and J are TRBV9 and TRBJ2-7; D unresolved. The length of the CDR3 is 15 residues. The V end lost 0 bases, the J end lost 0 bases, and 10 bases lay between the germline ends. Germline loops: CDR1 SGDLS, CDR2 YYNGEE. CDR3 DNA sequence: TGTGCCAGCAGCGTAGGGCAGGTGCCCTCCTACGAGCAGTACTTC. It translates to CASSVGQVPSYEQYF.

The chain employs TRBV11-3 and TRBJ2-3, with 10 positions matching TRBD1. The CDR3 consists of 16 residues. The trim removed 1 base at V and 5 bases at J, leaving 6 bases unmatched. The germline gives CDR1 SGHNT, CDR2 YENEEA. CDR3 loop: CASSLGDRGLVDTQYF. The CDR3 nucleotides read TGTGCCAGCAGCTTAGGAGACAGGGGGCTGGTAGATACGCAGTATTTT.

The gene calls are TRBV9 and TRBJ2-2; no firm D call. The CDR3 spans 13 residues. The germline V gene has CDR1 SGDLS and CDR2 YYNGEE. Trimming pared 0 bases from V and 1 base from J, leaving 1 base between. The chain's CDR3 is CASSVENTGELFF. Here the CDR3 DNA reads TGTGCCAGCAGCGTAGAGAACACCGGGGAGCTGTTTTTT.

The sample holds one count of this clone. The rearrangement links TRBV10-3 to TRBJ2-5; 10 bases align to TRBD2. V trimming: 10 bases; J trimming: 1 base; junction bases outside the gene matches: 6. Germline values: CDR1 ENHRY, CDR2 SYGVKD. The CDR3 is 14 amino acids. The CDR3: CATFSGGAQETQYF. CDR3 DNA sequence: TGTGCCACCTTCAGCGGGGGGGCCCAAGAGACCCAGTACTTC.

The CDR3, as DNA: TGTGCCACCAGCACGGGGGGACAGCGCTCGAACACCGGGGAGCTGTTTTTT. The encoded protein is CATSTGGQRSNTGELFF. The chain uses TRBV15 and TRBJ2-2; the D gene could be TRBD1 or TRBD2 (7 bases each). Trimming took 4 bases from V and 0 from J, leaving 15 bases between them. This CDR3 has 17 residues. Germline assignment: CDR1 LNHNV and CDR2 YYDKDF (reference sequence).

The CDR3, as DNA: TGCGCCAGCAGCCAAGGAGGCAGCACAGATACGCAGTATTTT. This gives the protein CASSQGGSTDTQYF. V gene TRBV4-3 combines with J gene TRBJ2-3, with D unclear. Trimming shortened V by 1 base and J by 0 bases, and 5 bases separated the two germline ends. CDR1 is LGHNA, CDR2 YSLEER, per germline. The CDR3 runs 14 residues.

The chain carries TRBV11-2 and TRBJ2-7; D possibly corresponds to TRBD2 (5 bases). V lost 5 bases and J 3 bases, leaving 14 bases between the germline ends. The CDR3 runs to 14 residues. Germline V gene sequence: CDR1 SGHAT, CDR2 FQNNGV. The CDR3 DNA follows: TGTGCCAGCAGCACCCTCCGGGGAATCTACGAGCAGTACTTC. It yields the protein CASSTLRGIYEQYF.

The rearrangement uses TRBV29-1 and TRBJ1-2, with no clear D. There are 13 residues in the CDR3. V lost 7 bases and J lost 2, with 14 bases in between. Germline V gives CDR1 SQVTM, CDR2 ANQGSEA. In DNA form, the CDR3 reads TGCAGCGCCCTAGGGTCTTCGAACTATGGCTACACCTTC. As protein: CSALGSSNYGYTF.

The chain combines TRBV2 with TRBJ2-1; D might be TRBD1 (6 bases). CDR1 is SNHLY and CDR2 is FYNNEI in the germline V gene. The CDR3 length is 13 residues. Trimming pared 7 bases from V and 6 bases from J, leaving 13 bases between. CDR3 DNA: TGTGCCAGCAATAGGGGGTCGGGCAATGAGCAGTTCTTC. As protein: CASNRGSGNEQFF.

This clone showed up just once. The rearrangement uses TRBV6-5 and TRBJ2-5; the D gene is possibly TRBD2 (5 bases). The V gene lost 1 base and the J gene lost 1 base, with 13 bases spanning the gap. The CDR3 consists of 16 residues. Germline loops: CDR1 MNHEY, CDR2 SVGAGI. The CDR3 nucleotides read TGTGCCAGCAGTTACTGGTTCGGGGTCGCCCAAGAGACCCAGTACTTC. Protein product: CASSYWFGVAQETQYF.

The J gene is TRBJ1-2, the V gene TRBV5-1, with D perhaps TRBD1 (6 bases). Trimming left V 0 bases short and J 8 bases short, with 17 bases between. Germline V gene sequence: CDR1 SGHRS, CDR2 YFSETQ. The length of the CDR3 is 15 residues. DNA for the CDR3: TGCGCCAGCAGCTTGGATGCAGGGACAAGGGGAGGCTACACCTTC. This codes for CASSLDAGTRGGYTF.

V usage is TRBV5-1 and J usage is TRBJ2-3; 8 bases are a match to TRBD2. The length of the CDR3 is 14 residues. Per the germline V gene, CDR1 is SGHRS and CDR2 is YFSETQ. V dropped 3 bases and J dropped 6; count of bases not matched to a gene: 6. CDR3 DNA: TGCGCCAGCAGCTCCGGGGGGGCGGGGGATACGCAGTATTTT. Translation gives CASSSGGAGDTQYF. The full variable domain, with the rest looked up from reference TRBV5-1 and TRBJ2-3, is KAGVTQTPRYLIKTRGQQVTLSCSPISGHRSVSWYQQTPGQGLQFLFEYFSETQRNKGNFPGRFSGRQFSNSRSEMNVSTLELGDSALYLCASSSGGAGDTQYFGPGTRLTVL.

V usage is TRBV5-4 and J usage is TRBJ1-1; no definite D call. The CDR3 loop spans 15 amino acids. CDR1 is SGHNT and CDR2 is YYREEE in the germline V gene (reference sequence). Trimming cost V 0 bases and J 4 bases, with 13 bases left between them. The CDR3 loop reads CASSLVRGSGTEAFF. The DNA for the CDR3 is TGTGCCAGCAGCTTGGTACGGGGATCGGGCACTGAAGCTTTCTTT.

In this sample, this clone turned up a few times. The chain carries TRBV6-6 and TRBJ1-5; D uncertain. Germline V gene data show CDR1 as MNHNY and CDR2 as SVGAGI (reference sequence). The CDR3 is made up of 14 amino acids. Trimming shortened V by 7 bases and J by 7 bases, and 17 bases separated the two germline ends. The CDR3 loop reads CASTYGVGRQPQHF. CDR3 DNA: TGTGCCAGCACCTACGGAGTCGGAAGGCAGCCCCAGCATTTT.

The chain uses TRBV7-2 and TRBJ2-3, with D perhaps matching TRBD1 or TRBD2 (5 bases each). Trimming cost V 4 bases and J 3 bases, with 14 bases left between them. The CDR3 has 15 amino acids. CDR1 SGHTA and CDR2 FQGNSA come from the germline V gene. The CDR3 DNA reads TGTGCCAGCAGCTCCACAGGAGGTAGGACAGATACGCAGTATTTT. Protein: CASSSTGGRTDTQYF. Combining the CDR3 with reference TRBV7-2 and TRBJ2-3 gives the whole variable domain GAGVSQSPSNKVTEKGKDVELRCDPISGHTALYWYRQSLGQGLEFLIYFQGNSAPDKSGLPSDRFSAERTGGSVSTLTIQRTQQEDSAVYLCASSSTGGRTDTQYFGPGTRLTVL.

The V gene is TRBV20-1, the J gene TRBJ2-5, with TRBD1 as a possible D gene (5 bases). V was cut by 3 bases and J by 5 bases, with 7 bases left in between. Germline lookup yields CDR1 DFQATT and CDR2 SNEGSKA (reference sequence). The CDR3 is 11 residues long. CDR3: CSASRAETQYF. The CDR3 nucleotides read TGCAGTGCTAGCAGGGCGGAGACCCAGTACTTC.

The genes are TRBV30 and TRBJ1-1; 11 bases map to TRBD1. V lost 2 bases and J lost 4; bases outside the gene matches: 6. The CDR3 spans 15 residues. Germline CDR1 GTSNPN, CDR2 SVGIG (reference sequence). This CDR3 is CAWSPGQGASTEAFF. CDR3 DNA: TGTGCCTGGAGTCCCGGACAGGGGGCGTCCACTGAAGCTTTCTTT.

The V call is TRBV19, the J call TRBJ1-2; 7 bases fit TRBD1. This CDR3 region has 15 residues. Germline V gene sequence: CDR1 LNHDA, CDR2 SQIVND (reference sequence). Losses at the gene ends were 7 bases for V and 10 bases for J; bases not matched to a gene: 18. CDR3 nucleotide sequence: TGTGCCAGTACCCCGGTCGGGACAGTCAGAACGAACTACACCTTC. Encoded protein: CASTPVGTVRTNYTF.

The chain is built from TRBV27 and TRBJ2-5, with D perhaps matching TRBD2 (5 bases). Trimming removed 4 bases at V and 4 bases at J, with 13 bases between. From germline, CDR1 is MNHEY and CDR2 SMNVEV (reference sequence). The CDR3 length is 14 residues. The CDR3 spells CASSSADLPETQYF. The CDR3 region has the DNA TGTGCCAGCAGTTCAGCGGATCTCCCAGAGACCCAGTACTTC.

This clone was counted a single time. The chain links TRBV5-1 to TRBJ2-5; 10 bases line up with TRBD2. The V gene end was trimmed by 0 bases and the J gene end by 5 bases; junction bases not matched to a gene: 7. The CDR3 has 16 amino acids. Germline values: CDR1 SGHRS, CDR2 YFSETQ. The CDR3 DNA is TGCGCCAGCAGCTTGGGGGCTAGCGGGAGTGGTGAGACCCAGTACTTC. This encodes CASSLGASGSGETQYF.

The chain carries TRBV6-5 and TRBJ1-6; possibly TRBD1 for D (5 bases). The CDR3 length is 12 residues. Germline V gene data show CDR1 as MNHEY and CDR2 as SVGAGI. V lost 3 bases, J lost 14 bases, and 11 bases lay in between. The DNA of the CDR3 is TGTGCCAGCAGTTATGTGGGGGGTACCCTCCACTTT. Translating gives CASSYVGGTLHF.

The chain recombines TRBV11-2 with TRBJ2-7, with D maybe TRBD2 (6 bases). The CDR3 runs 16 residues. Trimming removed 5 bases from V and 2 bases from J, with 19 bases in between. The V gene's germline CDR1 is SGHAT and CDR2 FQNNGV. The CDR3: CASSPGKRVLTYEQYF. CDR3 in DNA: TGTGCCAGCAGCCCCGGTAAGCGGGTCCTTACCTACGAGCAGTACTTC.